The 10 T cell receptor beta chains listed next were all sequenced from one sample in a study of cytomegalovirus exposure and HLA in healthy donors. Primers for the PCR totalled 60 Vbeta and 13 Jbeta. Sequenced by immunoSEQ multiplex PCR; TCRdb stores in-frame clones only, minus some. Here the sample spans roughly 180,000 clones, over 75% being singletons. Specimen: PBMCs. The receptors originated from a woman aged 25 to 39 in good health and CMV-seronegative.

The chain couples TRBV6-5 to TRBJ1-2; a possible D gene is TRBD1 (5 bases). Between the trimmed V and J ends, which lost 4 bases and 7 bases, there was a span of 19 bases. The CDR3 has 15 residues. The germline CDR1 and CDR2 sequences are MNHEY and SVGAGI. The CDR3 nucleotides read TGTGCCAGCAGTTCCCTCGGAGGGACGGCGGCTGGCTACACCTTC. Its protein is CASSSLGGTAAGYTF.

The rearrangement links TRBV10-3 to TRBJ1-1; D is unresolved. Germline V lookup: CDR1 ENHRY, CDR2 SYGVKD. V was pared by 0 bases and J by 5 bases, with 10 bases between. This CDR3 comprises 14 residues. The CDR3 region is CAISESGSWTEAFF. CDR3 nucleotide sequence: TGTGCCATCAGTGAGTCAGGGAGTTGGACTGAAGCTTTCTTT.

The CDR3 loop reads CASSPLAGGINEQFF. In DNA, the CDR3 is TGTGCCAGCAGTCCTCTAGCGGGGGGGATCAATGAGCAGTTCTTC. The chain joins TRBV6-1 to TRBJ2-1; TRBD2 matches 12 bases. V lost 5 bases and J lost 6; bases outside the gene matches: 5. The V gene's germline CDR1 is MNHNS and CDR2 SASEGT. The CDR3 extends over 15 amino acids.

This clone was picked up one time. J is TRBJ1-6 and V is TRBV27, with TRBD1 matching 8 bases. V shed 2 bases, J shed 7 bases, and the junction held 4 bases outside the gene matches. The V gene's germline CDR1 is MNHEY and CDR2 SMNVEV (reference sequence). This CDR3 comprises 15 residues. CDR3 in amino acids: CASSLRRDRNSPLHF. In DNA form, the CDR3 reads TGTGCCAGCAGTTTACGCCGGGACAGGAATTCACCCCTCCACTTT.

The rearrangement links TRBV6-5 to TRBJ1-1; D is unclear. Trimming took 6 bases from V and 1 from J, leaving 15 bases between them. Germline lookup yields CDR1 MNHEY and CDR2 SVGAGI. CDR3 size: 15 residues. CDR3 in DNA: TGTGCCAGCAGGTTCGGGGTGTTCGGGAACACTGAAGCTTTCTTT. Its translation: CASRFGVFGNTEAFF.

This clone was found once. The chain joins TRBV5-1 to TRBJ2-5, with D uncertain. V was shortened by 5 bases and J by 3 bases, with 5 bases between the two germline ends. The CDR3 runs 11 residues. Germline V gives CDR1 SGHRS, CDR2 YFSETQ. CDR3 in DNA: TGCGCCAGCAGGTCCGAAGAGACCCAGTACTTC. Its protein product is CASRSEETQYF.

This chain links TRBV19 with TRBJ1-5, with D perhaps TRBD1 (5 bases). The CDR3 has 15 residues. V was pared by 8 bases and J by 6 bases, with 20 bases between. Germline CDR1 LNHDA, CDR2 SQIVND (reference sequence). As DNA, the CDR3 is TGTGCCAGTCATCTGTGGGGGGGATCGGGTCAGCCCCAGCATTTT. This sequence encodes CASHLWGGSGQPQHF.

CDR3 loop: CAWSGTSPYGYTF. As DNA, the CDR3 is TGTGCCTGGAGTGGGACAAGCCCTTATGGCTACACCTTC. The chain is built from TRBV30 and TRBJ1-2, with a possible D match to TRBD1 (5 bases). The CDR3 is 13 amino acids. Germline V gene lookup returns CDR1 GTSNPN and CDR2 SVGIG (reference sequence). Trimming pared 1 base from V and 5 bases from J, leaving 11 bases between. Together with reference TRBV30 and TRBJ1-2, the CDR3 gives the full variable domain: SQTIHQWPATLVQPVGSPLSLECTVEGTSNPNLYWYRQAAGRGLQLLFYSVGIGQISSEVPQNLSASRPQDRQFILSSKKLLLSDSGFYLCAWSGTSPYGYTFGSGTRLTVV.

The V call is TRBV25-1, the J call TRBJ1-4; D is perhaps TRBD1 (6 bases). This CDR3 has 15 residues. From germline, CDR1 is MGHDK and CDR2 SYGVNS. The V gene lost 1 base and the J gene lost 7 bases, with 13 bases spanning the gap. CDR3 in DNA: TGTGCCAGCAGTGAATCACAGGGTCTTGGTGAAAAACTGTTTTTT. Translated: CASSESQGLGEKLFF.

V gene TRBV6-4 combines with J gene TRBJ1-2, with 12 bases fitting TRBD1. Per the germline V gene, CDR1 is MRHNA and CDR2 is SNTAGT. With 4 bases clipped from V and 8 bases from J, the junction kept 8 bases outside the gene matches. The CDR3 is 15 residues long. In DNA, the CDR3 is TGTGCCAGCAGTGCGGGACAGGGGGCTTCGAGCGGCTACACCTTC. Translating gives CASSAGQGASSGYTF.